The rows below give T cell receptor beta chains drawn from one sample of a study of OX40 agonist ivuxolimab in advanced cancers. Some clones are missing from TCRdb's copy, which holds only in-frame ones; the method was immunoSEQ multiplex PCR. The sample carries more than 15,000 clones, over 75% recorded once. Sequencing used CD4+ or CD8+ T cells sorted from blood, obtained in a trial of the OX40 agonist ivuxolimab. The receptors were gathered from an adult with an advanced solid tumor such as melanoma, head and neck, liver or kidney cancer. The CDR3 runs from the conserved cysteine through the conserved F or W. The order of the fields is V gene, CDR3 length, D gene, J gene, clone size, CDR3 DNA, CDR3 protein. A D gene is named only where the DNA matches it firmly. Size values are once, few and many counts, or a class for expanded clones, and some rows have none.

v_gene: TRBV4-3
len: 14
d_gene: -
j_gene: TRBJ2-1
abundance: -
CDR3nt: TGCGCCAGCAGCCAAGAGGAGGGTCGGGGGGAGCAGTTCTTC
CDR3aa: CASSQEEGRGEQFF

v_gene: TRBV11-2
len: 17
d_gene: TRBD2
j_gene: TRBJ2-3
abundance: -
CDR3nt: TGTGCCAGCAGTACCTACCCTAGCGGGGAAAGCACAGATACGCAGTATTTT
CDR3aa: CASSTYPSGESTDTQYF

v_gene: TRBV28
len: 16
d_gene: -
j_gene: TRBJ1-4
abundance: -
CDR3nt: TGTGCCAGCAGTTTGCCCGCTCCGGGGCTGGTTGAAAAACTGTTTTTT
CDR3aa: CASSLPAPGLVEKLFF

v_gene: TRBV7-9
len: 19
d_gene: TRBD1
j_gene: TRBJ1-4
abundance: -
CDR3nt: TGTGCCAGCAGCGTGAACCCCGGACAGGGGGTCGCAACTAATGAAAAACTGTTTTTT
CDR3aa: CASSVNPGQGVATNEKLFF

v_gene: TRBV4-3
len: 15
d_gene: TRBD1
j_gene: TRBJ1-1
abundance: -
CDR3nt: TGCGCCAGCAGCCAAGAGACAGGGGTGGTCACTGAAGCTTTCTTT
CDR3aa: CASSQETGVVTEAFF

v_gene: TRBV15
len: 14
d_gene: -
j_gene: TRBJ2-3
abundance: -
CDR3nt: TGTGCCACCAGCAGAGGTGGGGGTGCAGATACGCAGTATTTT
CDR3aa: CATSRGGGADTQYF

v_gene: TRBV4-3
len: 16
d_gene: -
j_gene: TRBJ2-1
abundance: -
CDR3nt: TGCGCCAGCAGCCAAGATCGAGTAACTCACTACAATGAGCAGTTCTTC
CDR3aa: CASSQDRVTHYNEQFF

v_gene: TRBV7-5
len: 16
d_gene: -
j_gene: TRBJ1-3
abundance: once
CDR3nt: TGTGCCAGCAGCTCCGCCGCCAGGGGCTCTGGAAACACCATATATTTT
CDR3aa: CASSSAARGSGNTIYF

v_gene: TRBV19
len: 14
d_gene: -
j_gene: TRBJ2-7
abundance: -
CDR3nt: TGTGCCAGTTGTCCGGGACCGTACTCCTACGAGCAGTACTTC
CDR3aa: CASCPGPYSYEQYF

v_gene: TRBV27
len: 13
d_gene: TRBD1
j_gene: TRBJ2-7
abundance: -
CDR3nt: TGTGCCAGCCGAAAGACAGGGTACGCGGAGCAGTACTTC
CDR3aa: CASRKTGYAEQYF

v_gene: TRBV4-1
len: 15
d_gene: -
j_gene: TRBJ2-7
abundance: -
CDR3nt: TGCGCCAGCAGCCAGATCCTTGGACAGACTTACGAGCAGTACTTC
CDR3aa: CASSQILGQTYEQYF

v_gene: TRBV5-6
len: 17
d_gene: TRBD1
j_gene: TRBJ1-2
abundance: -
CDR3nt: TGTGCCAGCAGCTTGGCCTTCTCGAGACAGGGTGACTATGGCTACACCTTC
CDR3aa: CASSLAFSRQGDYGYTF

v_gene: TRBV6-5
len: 14
d_gene: -
j_gene: TRBJ2-1
abundance: -
CDR3nt: TGTGCCAGCAGTCGCCCGGACGCCGCCAATGAGCAGTTCTTC
CDR3aa: CASSRPDAANEQFF

v_gene: TRBV11-2
len: 14
d_gene: -
j_gene: TRBJ2-3
abundance: -
CDR3nt: TGTGCCAGCAGCTTAGGGGGGACCACAGATACGCAGTATTTT
CDR3aa: CASSLGGTTDTQYF

v_gene: TRBV6-6
len: 14
d_gene: -
j_gene: TRBJ2-5
abundance: -
CDR3nt: TGTGCCAGCAGCCAAAGACAGGACCAAGAGACCCAGTACTTC
CDR3aa: CASSQRQDQETQYF

v_gene: TRBV5-5
len: 13
d_gene: -
j_gene: TRBJ1-1
abundance: -
CDR3nt: TGTGCCAGCAGCCAGACTCTCTCCACTGAAGCTTTCTTT
CDR3aa: CASSQTLSTEAFF

v_gene: TRBV7-7
len: 15
d_gene: -
j_gene: TRBJ2-7
abundance: -
CDR3nt: TGTGCTAGCAGCCTAGCTGCGGGGCCCTCCTACGAGCAGTACTTC
CDR3aa: CASSLAAGPSYEQYF

v_gene: TRBV4-3
len: 14
d_gene: TRBD1
j_gene: TRBJ2-7
abundance: -
CDR3nt: TGCGCCAGCAGCCAGGAGCAGGGGGCCTACGAGCAGTACTTC
CDR3aa: CASSQEQGAYEQYF

v_gene: TRBV4-3
len: 16
d_gene: -
j_gene: TRBJ2-6
abundance: many
CDR3nt: TGCGCCAGCAGCCAAGATTTGAGTTCTGGGGCCAACGTCCTGACTTTC
CDR3aa: CASSQDLSSGANVLTF

v_gene: TRBV7-9
len: 12
d_gene: -
j_gene: TRBJ1-1
abundance: -
CDR3nt: TGTGCCAGCGGAGTGATCAACACTGAAGCTTTCTTT
CDR3aa: CASGVINTEAFF

v_gene: TRBV7-9
len: 13
d_gene: TRBD1
j_gene: TRBJ2-5
abundance: -
CDR3nt: TGTGCCAGCAGCGACAGGGGTGGAGAGACCCAGTACTTC
CDR3aa: CASSDRGGETQYF